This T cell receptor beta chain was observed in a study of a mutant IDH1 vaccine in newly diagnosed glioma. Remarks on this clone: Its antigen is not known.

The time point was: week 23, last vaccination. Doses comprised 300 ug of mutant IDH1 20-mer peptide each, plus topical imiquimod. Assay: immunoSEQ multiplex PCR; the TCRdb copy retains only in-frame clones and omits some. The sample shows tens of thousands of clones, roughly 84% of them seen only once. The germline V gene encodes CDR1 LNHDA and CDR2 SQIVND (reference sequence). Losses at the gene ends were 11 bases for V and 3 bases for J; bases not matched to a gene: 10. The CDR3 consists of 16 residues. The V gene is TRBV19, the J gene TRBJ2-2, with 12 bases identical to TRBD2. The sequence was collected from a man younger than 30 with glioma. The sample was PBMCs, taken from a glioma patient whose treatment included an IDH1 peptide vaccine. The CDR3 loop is CALRLAGVFDTGELFF. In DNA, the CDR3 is TGTGCCTTACGACTAGCGGGAGTTTTTGACACCGGGGAGCTGTTTTTT.